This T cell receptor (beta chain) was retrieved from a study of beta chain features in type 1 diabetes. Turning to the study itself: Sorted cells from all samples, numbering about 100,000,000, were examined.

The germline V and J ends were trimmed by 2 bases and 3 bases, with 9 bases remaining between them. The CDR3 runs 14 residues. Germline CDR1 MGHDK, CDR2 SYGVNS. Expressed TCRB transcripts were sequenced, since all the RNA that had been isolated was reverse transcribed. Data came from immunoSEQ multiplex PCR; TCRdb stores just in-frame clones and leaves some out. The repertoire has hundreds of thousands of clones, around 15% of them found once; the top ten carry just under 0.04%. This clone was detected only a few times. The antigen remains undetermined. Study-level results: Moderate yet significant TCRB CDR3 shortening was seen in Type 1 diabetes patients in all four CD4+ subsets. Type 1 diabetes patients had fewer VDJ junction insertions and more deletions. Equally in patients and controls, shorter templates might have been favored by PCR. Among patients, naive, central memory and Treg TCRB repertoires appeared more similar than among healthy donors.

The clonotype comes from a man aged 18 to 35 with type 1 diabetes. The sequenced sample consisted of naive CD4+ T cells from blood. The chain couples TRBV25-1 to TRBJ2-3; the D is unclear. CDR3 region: CASSEGFRTDTQYF. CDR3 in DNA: TGTGCCAGCAGTGAAGGCTTCCGAACAGATACGCAGTATTTT.